This T cell receptor beta chain was recovered during a study of technical replicates of blood from several donors. Profiling relied on immunoSEQ multiplex PCR, and the TCRdb table lists in-frame clones only, not all of them. The profile covers 80,000 to 95,000 clones, with approximately 94% appearing a single time and roughly 0.22% taken by the ten largest. The V and J ends lost 3 bases and 4 bases respectively, with 14 bases between them. The CDR3 has 15 amino acids. CDR1 is SNHLY, CDR2 FYNNEI, per germline. The chain is built from TRBV2 and TRBJ2-3; D might be TRBD2 (7 bases). Sequencing was carried out using T cells isolated from PBMCs. The TCR sequence derives from a human donor in good health. The CDR3 nucleotides are TGTGCCAGCAGTGAGGTGGGGGGGCATCCAGATACGCAGTATTTT. Its translation is CASSEVGGHPDTQYF.